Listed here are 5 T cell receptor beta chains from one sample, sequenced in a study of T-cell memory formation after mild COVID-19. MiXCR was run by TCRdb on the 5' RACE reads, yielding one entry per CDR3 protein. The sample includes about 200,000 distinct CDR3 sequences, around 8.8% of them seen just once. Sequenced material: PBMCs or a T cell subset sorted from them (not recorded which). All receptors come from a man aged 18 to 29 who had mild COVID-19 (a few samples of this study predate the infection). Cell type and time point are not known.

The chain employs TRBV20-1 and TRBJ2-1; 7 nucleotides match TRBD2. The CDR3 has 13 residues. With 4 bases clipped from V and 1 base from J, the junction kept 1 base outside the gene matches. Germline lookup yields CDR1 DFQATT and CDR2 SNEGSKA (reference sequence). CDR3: CSATAGSYNEQFF. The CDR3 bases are TGCAGTGCTACAGCGGGATCCTACAATGAGCAGTTCTTC.

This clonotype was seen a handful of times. The CDR3 loop is CASSVEANNHNSPLHF. The CDR3 DNA reads as TGTGCCAGCAGCGTAGAGGCGAACAACCATAATTCACCCCTCCACTTT. The rearrangement links TRBV9 to TRBJ1-6; no clear D. Germline CDR1 is SGDLS and CDR2 is YYNGEE. V was clipped by 0 bases and J by 5 bases, with 12 bases between them. CDR3 length equals 16 residues.

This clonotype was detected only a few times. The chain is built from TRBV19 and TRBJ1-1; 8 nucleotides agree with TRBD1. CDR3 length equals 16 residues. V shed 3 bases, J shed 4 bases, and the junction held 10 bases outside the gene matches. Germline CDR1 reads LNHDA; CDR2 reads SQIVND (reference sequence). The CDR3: CASSILAGGVPTEAFF. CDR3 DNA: TGTGCCAGTAGTATTCTGGCAGGGGGCGTCCCCACTGAAGCTTTCTTT.

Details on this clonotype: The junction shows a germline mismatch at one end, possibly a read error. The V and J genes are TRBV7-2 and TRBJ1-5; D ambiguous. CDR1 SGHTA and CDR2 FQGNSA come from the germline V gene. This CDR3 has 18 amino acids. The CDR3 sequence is CASSLGYWGADSNQPHHF. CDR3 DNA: TGTGCCAGCAGCTTAGGATACTGGGGAGCGGATAGCAATCAGCCCCATCATTTT.

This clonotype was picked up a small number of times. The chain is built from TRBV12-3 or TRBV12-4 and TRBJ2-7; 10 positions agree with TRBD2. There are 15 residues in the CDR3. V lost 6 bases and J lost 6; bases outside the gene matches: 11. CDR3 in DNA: TGTGCCAGCAGCCCCCTAGCGGGGGTTTTAGGCGAGCAGTACTTC. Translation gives CASSPLAGVLGEQYF.